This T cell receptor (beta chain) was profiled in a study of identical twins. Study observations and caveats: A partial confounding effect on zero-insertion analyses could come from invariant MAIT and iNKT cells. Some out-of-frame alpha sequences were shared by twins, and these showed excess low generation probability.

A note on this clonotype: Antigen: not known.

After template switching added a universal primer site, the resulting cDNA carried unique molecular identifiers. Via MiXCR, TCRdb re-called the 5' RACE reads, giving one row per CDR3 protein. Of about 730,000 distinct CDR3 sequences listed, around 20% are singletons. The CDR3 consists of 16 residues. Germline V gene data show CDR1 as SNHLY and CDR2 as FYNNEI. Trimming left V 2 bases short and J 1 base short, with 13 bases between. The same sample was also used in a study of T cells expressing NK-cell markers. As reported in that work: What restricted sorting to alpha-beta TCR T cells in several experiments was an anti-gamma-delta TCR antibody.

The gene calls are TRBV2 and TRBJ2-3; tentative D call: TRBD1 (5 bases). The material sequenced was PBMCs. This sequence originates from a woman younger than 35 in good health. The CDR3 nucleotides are TGTGCCAGCAGTGAACCAGGGAAGGTCGGCACAGATACGCAGTATTTT. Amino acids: CASSEPGKVGTDTQYF. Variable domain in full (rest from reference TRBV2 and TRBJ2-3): EPEVTQTPSHQVTQMGQEVILRCVPISNHLYFYWYRQILGQKVEFLVSFYNNEISEKSEIFDDQFSVERPDGSNFTLKIRSTKLEDSAMYFCASSEPGKVGTDTQYFGPGTRLTVL.